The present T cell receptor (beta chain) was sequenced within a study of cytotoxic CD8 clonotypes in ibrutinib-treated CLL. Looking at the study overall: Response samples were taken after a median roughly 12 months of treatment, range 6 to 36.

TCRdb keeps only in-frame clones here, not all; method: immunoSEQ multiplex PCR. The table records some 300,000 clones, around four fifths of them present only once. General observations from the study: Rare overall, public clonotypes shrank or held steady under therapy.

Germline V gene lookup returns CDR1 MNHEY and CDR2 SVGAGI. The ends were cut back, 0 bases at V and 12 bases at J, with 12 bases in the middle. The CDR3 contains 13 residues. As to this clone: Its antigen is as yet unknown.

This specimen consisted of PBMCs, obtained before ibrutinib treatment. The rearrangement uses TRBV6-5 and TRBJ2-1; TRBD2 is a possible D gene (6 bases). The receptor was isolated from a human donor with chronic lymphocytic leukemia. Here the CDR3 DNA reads TGTGCCAGCAGTTACTCGGATGGAGGGGTGCAGTTCTTC. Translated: CASSYSDGGVQFF.